This is a list of T cell receptor beta chains from one sample in a study of blood T cell repertoires in COVID-19. The method was immunoSEQ multiplex PCR; TCRdb's version includes in-frame clones alone and lacks a portion of them. The sample consists of around 230,000 clones, around 84% of them appearing once. Sequenced input: peripheral blood. The receptor source for this set is a man aged 35-49 years who had recovered from COVID-19. Each CDR3 is given without its conserved first and last residue. Where a row states a size, it is once, few, many or the class of an expanded clone; other rows omit it.

J gene: TRBJ2-7
clone size: -
V gene: TRBV7-2
CDR3 protein: ASGEGVYYEQY

J gene: TRBJ2-7
clone size: -
V gene: TRBV6-5
CDR3 protein: ASSRSGGTYEQY

J gene: TRBJ2-7
clone size: -
V gene: TRBV13
CDR3 protein: ASSTGRREYEQY

J gene: TRBJ2-1
clone size: -
V gene: TRBV7-9
CDR3 protein: ASSSWTSGSNEQF

J gene: TRBJ2-7
clone size: -
V gene: TRBV18
CDR3 protein: ASSPPGPWSYEQY

J gene: TRBJ1-1
clone size: -
V gene: TRBV7-8
CDR3 protein: ASSYKGDTEAF

J gene: TRBJ2-3
clone size: -
V gene: TRBV6-5
CDR3 protein: ASRGPGDTQY

J gene: TRBJ2-3
clone size: -
V gene: TRBV10-1
CDR3 protein: ATSGESTDTQY

J gene: TRBJ1-4
clone size: -
V gene: TRBV2
CDR3 protein: ASNRDRVEKLF

J gene: TRBJ2-5
clone size: few
V gene: TRBV12-5
CDR3 protein: ASGLGWTSGDTRTQY

J gene: TRBJ2-4
clone size: -
V gene: TRBV11-2
CDR3 protein: ASSSRGPVDIQY

J gene: TRBJ2-2
clone size: -
V gene: TRBV6-5
CDR3 protein: ASRIDRNTGELF

J gene: TRBJ2-2
clone size: -
V gene: TRBV5-1
CDR3 protein: ASSPGGGGTGELF

J gene: TRBJ1-5
clone size: -
V gene: TRBV24-1
CDR3 protein: APEGRTGGGQPQH

J gene: TRBJ2-4
clone size: -
V gene: TRBV19
CDR3 protein: ASSSRGGGGKNIQY

J gene: TRBJ1-2
clone size: few
V gene: TRBV6-5
CDR3 protein: ASSYGTGVGYT

J gene: TRBJ2-3
clone size: -
V gene: TRBV3-1/TRBV3-2
CDR3 protein: ASSLLSGSYTQY

J gene: TRBJ2-5
clone size: -
V gene: TRBV5-4
CDR3 protein: ASSQTVQETQY

J gene: TRBJ2-7
clone size: -
V gene: TRBV7-9
CDR3 protein: ASSLPHGATGGRGDEQY

J gene: TRBJ2-1
clone size: -
V gene: TRBV7-9
CDR3 protein: ASSPAGLAGGEQF

J gene: TRBJ2-1
clone size: -
V gene: TRBV19
CDR3 protein: ASSTLAGRGNEQF

J gene: TRBJ1-1
clone size: -
V gene: TRBV19
CDR3 protein: ASSIRRGHKTEAF

J gene: TRBJ2-1
clone size: -
V gene: TRBV9
CDR3 protein: ASSVSGDSYNEQF

J gene: TRBJ2-2
clone size: -
V gene: TRBV7-2
CDR3 protein: ASSLGGLAGAWTGELF

J gene: TRBJ1-1
clone size: -
V gene: TRBV9
CDR3 protein: ASSEGGITEAF

J gene: TRBJ1-3
clone size: -
V gene: TRBV6-5
CDR3 protein: ASKVQGEYGNTIY

J gene: TRBJ2-5
clone size: -
V gene: TRBV11-2
CDR3 protein: ASSPRTSGGTQETQY

J gene: TRBJ2-7
clone size: -
V gene: TRBV6-5
CDR3 protein: SSPVAGGPYEQY

J gene: TRBJ2-3
clone size: -
V gene: TRBV4-1
CDR3 protein: ASSPTSGNTDTQY

J gene: TRBJ2-5
clone size: -
V gene: TRBV9
CDR3 protein: ASSAGGRGFETQY

J gene: TRBJ1-6
clone size: -
V gene: TRBV11-3
CDR3 protein: ASSLWGGRRDNSPLH